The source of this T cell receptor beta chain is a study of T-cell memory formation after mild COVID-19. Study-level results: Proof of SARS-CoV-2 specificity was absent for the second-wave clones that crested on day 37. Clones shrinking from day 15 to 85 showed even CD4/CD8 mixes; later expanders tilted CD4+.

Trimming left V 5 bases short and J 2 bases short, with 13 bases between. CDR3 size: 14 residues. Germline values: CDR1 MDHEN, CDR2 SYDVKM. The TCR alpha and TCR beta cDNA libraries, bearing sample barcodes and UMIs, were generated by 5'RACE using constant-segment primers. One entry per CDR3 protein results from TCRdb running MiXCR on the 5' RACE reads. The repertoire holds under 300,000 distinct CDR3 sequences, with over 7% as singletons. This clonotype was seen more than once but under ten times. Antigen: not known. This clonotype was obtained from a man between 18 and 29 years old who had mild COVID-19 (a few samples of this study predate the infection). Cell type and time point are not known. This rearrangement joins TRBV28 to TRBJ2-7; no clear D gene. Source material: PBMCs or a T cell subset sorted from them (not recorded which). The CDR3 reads CASSTPYRTYEQYV. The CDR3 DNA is TGTGCCAGCAGTACACCGTACCGGACCTACGAGCAGTACGTC.